Included here is one TCR beta chain sequence, with context. TCRbeta library construction was performed incorporating unique molecular identifiers. A single record per CDR3 protein comes from TCRdb applying MiXCR to the PCR reads. The sample contains 7,500 to 9,500 distinct CDR3 sequences, around 30% of which appear only once. This sample was taken from a study of T-cell reconstitution after alpha-beta-depleted transplantation in children. This CDR3 has 15 amino acids. Trimming removed 3 bases from V and 5 bases from J; junction bases left unmatched: 6. Germline CDR1 reads SGHKS; CDR2 reads YYEKEE (reference sequence).

The material was peripheral blood, obtained 60 days after TCRalphabeta/CD19-depleted stem cell transplant. The sequence was collected from a boy younger than two who had a stem cell transplant for SCID, so the T cells may come from the graft donor. The V and J genes are TRBV5-5 and TRBJ2-7; TRBD2 matches at 12 bases. Here the CDR3 DNA reads TGTGCCAGCAGCTCACTAGCGGGAGGAGGCGACGAGCAGTACTTC. Its translation is CASSSLAGGGDEQYF.